A selection of T cell receptor beta chains follows, all from one sample in a study of shared clonotypes between healthy human individuals. Produced via immunoSEQ multiplex PCR; TCRdb's table is partial and in-frame only. The data show 2.3 million or so clones, about 92% seen once. The sequenced sample was naive CD4+ T cells from PBMCs. The source of these receptors is a man younger than 35 in good health. Some clones in this sample may be carry-over from other donors' samples. Both conserved end residues are part of each CDR3. D genes are given only for firm matches. Only some rows state a clone size, as once, few, many or a class for expanded clones.

d_gene: NA; v_gene: TRBV28; abundance: NA; j_gene: TRBJ2-2; CDR3nt: TGTGCCAGCAGTTTACGGGACGGCGGGGAGCTGTTTTTT; CDR3aa: CASSLRDGGELFF
d_gene: NA; v_gene: TRBV5-1; abundance: NA; j_gene: TRBJ1-4; CDR3nt: TGCGCCAGCAGCTTGGCCCCGGGACGAGCGTACGAAAAACTGTTTTTT; CDR3aa: CASSLAPGRAYEKLFF
d_gene: NA; v_gene: TRBV9; abundance: NA; j_gene: TRBJ2-3; CDR3nt: TGTGCCAGCAGCGTTGGTGGGACAGATACGCAGTATTTT; CDR3aa: CASSVGGTDTQYF
d_gene: NA; v_gene: TRBV6-6; abundance: NA; j_gene: TRBJ2-2; CDR3nt: TGTGCCAGCATACGAGCTCAGGGCTCCGGGGAGCTGTTTTTT; CDR3aa: CASIRAQGSGELFF
d_gene: NA; v_gene: TRBV5-1; abundance: NA; j_gene: TRBJ2-4; CDR3nt: TGCGCCAGCAGCTTGTCCGAGGGGGGCATTCAGTACTTC; CDR3aa: CASSLSEGGIQYF
d_gene: NA; v_gene: TRBV29-1; abundance: NA; j_gene: TRBJ2-1; CDR3nt: TGCAGCGTATCGGGCACACGGGGCAATGAGCAGTTCTTC; CDR3aa: CSVSGTRGNEQFF
d_gene: NA; v_gene: TRBV5-1; abundance: NA; j_gene: TRBJ2-7; CDR3nt: TGCGCCAGCAGCACAATGAACACGGGGGCAGCCGAGCAGTACTTC; CDR3aa: CASSTMNTGAAEQYF
d_gene: NA; v_gene: TRBV7-2; abundance: NA; j_gene: TRBJ2-3; CDR3nt: TGTGCCAGCAGCCCGCCATCAGACCCAGATACGCAGTATTTT; CDR3aa: CASSPPSDPDTQYF
d_gene: TRBD1; v_gene: TRBV6-6; abundance: NA; j_gene: TRBJ1-5; CDR3nt: TGTGCCAGCAGCTCCGACAGGGCTGGACAGCCCCAGCATTTT; CDR3aa: CASSSDRAGQPQHF
d_gene: NA; v_gene: TRBV28; abundance: NA; j_gene: TRBJ2-7; CDR3nt: TGTGCCAGCAGTTTTTTAGACAGGTACTACAACGAGCAGTACTTC; CDR3aa: CASSFLDRYYNEQYF
d_gene: NA; v_gene: TRBV10-1; abundance: once; j_gene: TRBJ2-5; CDR3nt: TGCGCCAGCAGTGAGGGTGGTAGCGTCCAAGAGACCCAGTACTTC; CDR3aa: CASSEGGSVQETQYF
d_gene: TRBD2; v_gene: TRBV4-1; abundance: NA; j_gene: TRBJ2-3; CDR3nt: TGCGCCAGCAGCCAACAGGGCAGCGGGAGGAGGGATACGCAGTATTTT; CDR3aa: CASSQQGSGRRDTQYF
d_gene: TRBD1; v_gene: TRBV6-5; abundance: NA; j_gene: TRBJ2-1; CDR3nt: TGTGCCTCGAAGGGGACAGCCTCCTACAATGAGCAGTTCTTC; CDR3aa: CASKGTASYNEQFF
d_gene: NA; v_gene: TRBV15; abundance: NA; j_gene: TRBJ2-1; CDR3nt: TGTGCCACCAGCAGAGTTAGCGGTTTCCACAATGAGCAGTTCTTC; CDR3aa: CATSRVSGFHNEQFF